A selection of T cell receptor beta chains follows, all from one sample in a study of molecular identifiers for immune sequencing clone quantification. TCRdb re-derived calls from the PCR reads in MiXCR, one entry per CDR3 protein. Here the sample spans over 100,000 distinct CDR3 sequences, under 40% being singletons. The specimen was naive CD8+ T cells from blood, with Jurkat cell RNA spiked in. The receptors here all came from a human donor in good health. Some libraries in this study had Jurkat cell RNA spiked in. The CDR3 runs from the conserved cysteine through the conserved F or W. Each record gives: clone size, D gene, J gene, V gene, CDR3 DNA, CDR3 protein. The D gene is left open where the match is weak. Size is stated for part of the rows, as once, few or many counts, or as a class when the clone is expanded.

few	NA	TRBJ2-5	TRBV6-5	TGTGCCAGCAGTTACACCCTGAGGAGAGCGCAAGAGACCCAGTACTTC	CASSYTLRRAQETQYF
few	TRBD1	TRBJ2-7	TRBV4-1	TGCGCCAGCAGCCAGGGACAGGGGACCTACGAGCAGTACTTC	CASSQGQGTYEQYF
few	NA	TRBJ2-5	TRBV7-8	TGTGCCAGCAGCTTAGTCTGGGACGGTCAGGACTTC	CASSLVWDGQDF
many	NA	TRBJ2-4	TRBV11-2	TGTGCCAGCAGCTTCTGGGACCCCGAAGCCAAAAACATTCAGTACTTC	CASSFWDPEAKNIQYF
NA	TRBD1	TRBJ2-5	TRBV6-2/TRBV6-3	TGTGCCAGCAGTTACTTGGACAGGGTGGAGACCCAGAACTTC	CASSYLDRVETQNF
NA	NA	TRBJ2-7	TRBV19	TGTGCCAGTAGTATCGCGCAGGGGCCCTACGAGCAGTACTTC	CASSIAQGPYEQYF
few	NA	TRBJ2-7	TRBV19	TGTGCCAGTAGTAGGCTCGGGTACGAGCAGTACTTC	CASSRLGYEQYF
NA	NA	TRBJ2-2	TRBV27	TGTGCCAGCAGTTTATTAGGGTTTGCGAACACCGGGGAGCTGTTTTTT	CASSLLGFANTGELFF
NA	NA	TRBJ2-7	TRBV7-8	TGTGCCAGCAGCTTAGGGGACGGCCTCTACGAGCAGTACTTC	CASSLGDGLYEQYF
few	TRBD2	TRBJ2-2	TRBV12-3/TRBV12-4	TGTGCCAGCAGTCTTAGCGGGCCAGGCACCGGGGAGCTGTTTTTT	CASSLSGPGTGELFF
many	NA	TRBJ1-1	TRBV12-3/TRBV12-4	TGTGCCAGCAGTTTCGTCGCAGGGGCCACTGAAGCTTTCTTT	CASSFVAGATEAFF
few	NA	TRBJ2-1	TRBV7-9	TGTGCCAGCAGCTTACCAGGGACCCGCTACAATGAGCAGTTCTTC	CASSLPGTRYNEQFF
NA	NA	TRBJ2-7	TRBV5-4	TGTGCCAGCAGCTTGGCTTATTCCGTTGCGCAGTACTTC	CASSLAYSVAQYF
NA	TRBD1	TRBJ2-7	TRBV6-6	TGTGCCAGCTGGGGCAGGGGGCGCAGTGACGAGCAGTACTTC	CASWGRGRSDEQYF
NA	TRBD2	TRBJ2-7	TRBV7-8	TGTGCCAGCAGCTCAGGACTAGCTCGCCACGAGCAGTACTTC	CASSSGLARHEQYF
NA	NA	TRBJ1-5	TRBV28	TGTGCCAGCCAAGGGTTTTGGAATCAGCCCCAGCATTTT	CASQGFWNQPQHF
NA	TRBD1	TRBJ1-4	TRBV7-9	TGTGCCAGCACCCCGAGGGGACAGGGCGGAGAAAAACTGTTTTTT	CASTPRGQGGEKLFF
few	NA	TRBJ2-2	TRBV24-1	TGTGCCACCAGTGATATGGGAGTCGCCGGGGAGCTGTTTTTT	CATSDMGVAGELFF
few	NA	TRBJ2-3	TRBV4-3	TGCGCCAGCAGCCAGACAATCGGAAGCTACACAGATACGCAGTATTTT	CASSQTIGSYTDTQYF
NA	TRBD1	TRBJ2-3	TRBV9	TGTGCCAGCAGCGCGGGGACAGGCCTAAGCACAGATACGCAGTATTTT	CASSAGTGLSTDTQYF
NA	NA	TRBJ2-7	TRBV29-1	TGCAGCGTTGGGGGAGGCCGCTCCTACGAGCAGTACTTC	CSVGGGRSYEQYF
many	NA	TRBJ2-7	TRBV28	TGTGCCAGCAGTCCTGACAGAAACTCCTACGAGCAGTACTTC	CASSPDRNSYEQYF
NA	NA	TRBJ2-7	TRBV27	TGTGCCAGCCTCGAACTTCCTCAGGGGTTCCCCTACGAGCAGTACTTC	CASLELPQGFPYEQYF
few	TRBD1	TRBJ2-7	TRBV4-3	TGCGCCAGCAGCCAAGATGGGACAGACTCCTACGAGCAGTACTTC	CASSQDGTDSYEQYF
few	TRBD2	TRBJ2-5	TRBV19	TGTGCCAGTAGTATGCGGACTAGCGGAAGACAAGAGACCCAGTACTTC	CASSMRTSGRQETQYF
few	NA	TRBJ2-7	TRBV4-1	TGCGCCAGCAGCCAAGATGGAGGGGCGCCGGACGAGCAGTACTTC	CASSQDGGAPDEQYF
many	TRBD2	TRBJ2-7	TRBV28	TGTGCCAGCAGTTCCGGACTAGCGGCCAACTACGAGCAGTACTTC	CASSSGLAANYEQYF
NA	NA	TRBJ2-7	TRBV15	TGTGCCACCACTGAGGGCGGCGTGGGCGAGCAGTACTTC	CATTEGGVGEQYF
NA	TRBD2	TRBJ2-7	TRBV4-3	TGCGCCAGCAGCCAAGACTGGACTAGCGGATACGAGCAGTACTTC	CASSQDWTSGYEQYF
many	NA	TRBJ1-1	TRBV7-9	TGTGCCAGCAGCTTAGTTGTAGGGATTAACACTGAAGCTTTCTTT	CASSLVVGINTEAFF
few	TRBD1	TRBJ2-1	TRBV28	TGTGCCAGCAGTTTATCAGGGGGCGGCTCCTACAATGAGCAGTTCTTC	CASSLSGGGSYNEQFF